This TCR beta chain was observed in a study of T cell responses to AZD1222 COVID-19 vaccine. Trimming cost V 3 bases and J 2 bases, with 11 bases left between them. This CDR3 spans 14 amino acids. CDR1 and CDR2 (germline): WNHNN, SYGVQD (reference sequence). Comments on this clone: Its antigen is not known.

Study-wide results and caveats: Baseline serology detected seropositivity in only six AZD1222 recipients. Spike-spanning, vaccine-associated CD4 TCRs were dominant at 160-218 and 743-854. A mostly white British donor set with more females was recruited, and clonal diversity was possibly underestimated. The repertoires were collected only after the peak T cell response.

The assay was immunoSEQ multiplex PCR, and TCRdb's table has in-frame clones only and misses some. The repertoire holds under 200,000 clones, with roughly nine tenths as singletons. The chain employs TRBV10-1 and TRBJ2-7; the D gene is possibly TRBD2 (5 bases). Source: peripheral blood, taken on day 0 of AZD1222 vaccination. This receptor was identified in an adult in good health. In DNA, the CDR3 is TGCGCCAGCAGTGAAAACGGGATACCCTACGAGCAGTACTTC. Translated, it gives CASSENGIPYEQYF.